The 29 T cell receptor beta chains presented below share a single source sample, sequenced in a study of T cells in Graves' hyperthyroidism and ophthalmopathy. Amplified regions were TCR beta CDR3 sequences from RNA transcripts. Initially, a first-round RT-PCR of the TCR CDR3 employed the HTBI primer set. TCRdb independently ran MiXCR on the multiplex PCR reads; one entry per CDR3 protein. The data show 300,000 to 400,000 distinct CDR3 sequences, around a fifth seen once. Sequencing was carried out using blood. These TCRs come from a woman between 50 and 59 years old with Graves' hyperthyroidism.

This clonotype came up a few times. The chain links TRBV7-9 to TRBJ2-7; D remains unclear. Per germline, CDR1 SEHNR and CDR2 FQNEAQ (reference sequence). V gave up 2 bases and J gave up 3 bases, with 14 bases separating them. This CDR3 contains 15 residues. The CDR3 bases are TGTGCCAGCAGCTTATCGTCGGTCACCAGCTACGAGCAGTACTTC. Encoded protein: CASSLSSVTSYEQYF. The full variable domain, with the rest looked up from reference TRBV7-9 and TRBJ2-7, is DTGVSQNPRHKITKRGQNVTFRCDPISEHNRLYWYRQTLGQGPEFLTYFQNEAQLEKSRLLSDRFSAERPKGSFSTLEIQRTEQGDSAMYLCASSLSSVTSYEQYFGPGTRLTVT.

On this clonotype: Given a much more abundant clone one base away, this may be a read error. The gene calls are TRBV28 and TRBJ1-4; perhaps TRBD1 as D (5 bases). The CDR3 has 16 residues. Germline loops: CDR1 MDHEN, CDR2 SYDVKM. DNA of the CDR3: TGTGCCAGCAGCACCCTCGACAGAGCAACTAATGAAAGACTGTTTTTT. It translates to CASSTLDRATNERLFF.

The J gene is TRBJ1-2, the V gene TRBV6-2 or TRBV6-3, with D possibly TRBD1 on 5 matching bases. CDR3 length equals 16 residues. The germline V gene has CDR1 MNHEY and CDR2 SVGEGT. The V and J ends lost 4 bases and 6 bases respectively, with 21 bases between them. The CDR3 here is CASSSFPGFSDNGYTF. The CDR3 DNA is TGTGCCAGCAGTTCGTTTCCAGGGTTCTCCGACAATGGCTACACCTTC.

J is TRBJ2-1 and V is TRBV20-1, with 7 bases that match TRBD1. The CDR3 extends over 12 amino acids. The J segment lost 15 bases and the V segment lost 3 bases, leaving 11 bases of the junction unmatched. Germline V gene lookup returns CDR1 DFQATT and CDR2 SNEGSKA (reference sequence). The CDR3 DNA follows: TGCAGTGCTAGGGAACCGACAGGGTTTTCGTTCTTC. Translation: CSAREPTGFSFF.

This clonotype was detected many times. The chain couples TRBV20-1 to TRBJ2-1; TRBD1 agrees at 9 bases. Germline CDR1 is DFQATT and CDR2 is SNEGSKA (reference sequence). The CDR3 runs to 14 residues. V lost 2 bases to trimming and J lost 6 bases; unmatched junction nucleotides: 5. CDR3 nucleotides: TGCAGTGCTAGAATTGGACAGGGGAGCAATGAGCAGTTCTTC. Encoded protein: CSARIGQGSNEQFF.

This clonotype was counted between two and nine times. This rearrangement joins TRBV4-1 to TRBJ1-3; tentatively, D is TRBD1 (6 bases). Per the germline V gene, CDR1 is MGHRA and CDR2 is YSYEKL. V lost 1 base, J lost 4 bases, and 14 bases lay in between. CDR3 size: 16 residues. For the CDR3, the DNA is TGCGCCAGCAGCCAAGTCCAGGGGACTTACGGAAACACCATATATTTT. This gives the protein CASSQVQGTYGNTIYF.

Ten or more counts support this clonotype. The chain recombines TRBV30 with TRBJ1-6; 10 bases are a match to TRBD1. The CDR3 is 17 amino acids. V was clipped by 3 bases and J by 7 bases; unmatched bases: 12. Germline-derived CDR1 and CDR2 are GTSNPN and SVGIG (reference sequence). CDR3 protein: CAWRRLKSTGGNSPLHF. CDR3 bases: TGTGCCTGGAGACGACTAAAGTCGACAGGGGGCAATTCACCCCTCCACTTT.

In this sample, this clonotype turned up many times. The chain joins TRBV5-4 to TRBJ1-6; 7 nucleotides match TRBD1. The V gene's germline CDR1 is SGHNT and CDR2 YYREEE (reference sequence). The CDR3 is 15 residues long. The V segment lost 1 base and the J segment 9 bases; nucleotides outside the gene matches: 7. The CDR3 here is CASSLTTGTGSPLHF. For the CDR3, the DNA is TGTGCCAGCAGCTTGACGACAGGGACTGGTTCACCCCTCCACTTT.

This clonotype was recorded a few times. The CDR3 region is CASSYQGQGSGSEQFF. The CDR3 DNA is TGTGCCAGCAGTTATCAGGGACAGGGCTCGGGGAGTGAGCAGTTCTTC. The chain combines TRBV6-9 with TRBJ2-1; TRBD1 matches at 9 bases. Per germline, CDR1 MNHGY and CDR2 SVAAGI. CDR3 size: 16 residues. Losses at the gene ends were 2 bases for V and 9 bases for J; bases not matched to a gene: 11.

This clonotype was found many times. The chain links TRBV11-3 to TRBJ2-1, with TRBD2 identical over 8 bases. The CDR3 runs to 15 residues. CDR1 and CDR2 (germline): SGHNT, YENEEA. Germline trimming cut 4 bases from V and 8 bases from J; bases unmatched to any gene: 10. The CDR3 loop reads CASSSGAGAYHEQFF. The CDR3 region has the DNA TGTGCCAGCAGCTCCGGAGCGGGAGCTTACCATGAGCAGTTCTTC.

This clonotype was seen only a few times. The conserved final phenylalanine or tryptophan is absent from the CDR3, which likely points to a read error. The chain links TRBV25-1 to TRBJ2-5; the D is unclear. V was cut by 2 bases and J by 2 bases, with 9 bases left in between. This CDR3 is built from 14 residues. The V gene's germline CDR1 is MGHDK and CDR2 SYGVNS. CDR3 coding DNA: TGTGCCAGCAGTGAAGTGACCGAACAAGAGACCCAGTACCTC. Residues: CASSEVTEQETQYL.

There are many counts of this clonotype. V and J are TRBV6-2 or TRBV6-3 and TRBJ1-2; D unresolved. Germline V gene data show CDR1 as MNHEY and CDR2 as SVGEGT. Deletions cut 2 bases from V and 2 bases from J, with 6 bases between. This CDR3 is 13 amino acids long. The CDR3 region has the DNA TGTGCCAGCAGTTACAGTTCCAACTATGGCTACACCTTC. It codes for CASSYSSNYGYTF.

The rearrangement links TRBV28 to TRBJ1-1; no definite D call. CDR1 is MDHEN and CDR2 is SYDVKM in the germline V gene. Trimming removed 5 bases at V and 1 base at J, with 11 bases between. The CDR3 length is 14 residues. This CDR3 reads CASSGILRNTEAFF. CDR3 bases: TGTGCCAGCAGTGGGATATTACGGAACACTGAAGCTTTCTTT.

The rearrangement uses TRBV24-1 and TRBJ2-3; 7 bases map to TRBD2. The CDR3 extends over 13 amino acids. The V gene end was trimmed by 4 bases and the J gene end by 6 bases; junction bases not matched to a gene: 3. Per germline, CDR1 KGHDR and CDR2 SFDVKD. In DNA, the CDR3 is TGTGCCACCAGTGAAGCGGGACGGGATACGCAGTATTTT. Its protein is CATSEAGRDTQYF.

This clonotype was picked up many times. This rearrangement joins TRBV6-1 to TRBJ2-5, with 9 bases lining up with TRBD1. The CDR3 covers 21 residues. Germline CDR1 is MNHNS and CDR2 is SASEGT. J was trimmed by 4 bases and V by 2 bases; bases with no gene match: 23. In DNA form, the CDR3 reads TGTGCCAGCAGTGAACGTAGTGTCCTGACAGGGGGGCGGGGGCGGGGAGAGACCCAGTACTTC. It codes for CASSERSVLTGGRGRGETQYF.

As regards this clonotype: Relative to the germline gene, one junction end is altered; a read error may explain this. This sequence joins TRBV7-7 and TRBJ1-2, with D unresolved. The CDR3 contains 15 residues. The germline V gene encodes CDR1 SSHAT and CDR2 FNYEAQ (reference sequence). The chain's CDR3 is CASSLPTSLYYGYTF. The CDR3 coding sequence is TGTGCTAGCAGCTTACCCACATCCCTATACTATGGCTACACCTTC. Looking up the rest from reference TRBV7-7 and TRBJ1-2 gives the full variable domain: GAGVSQSPRYKVTKRGQDVTLRCDPISSHATLYWYQQALGQGPEFLTYFNYEAQPDKSGLPSDRFSAERPEGSISTLTIQRTEQRDSAMYRCASSLPTSLYYGYTFGSGTRLTVV.

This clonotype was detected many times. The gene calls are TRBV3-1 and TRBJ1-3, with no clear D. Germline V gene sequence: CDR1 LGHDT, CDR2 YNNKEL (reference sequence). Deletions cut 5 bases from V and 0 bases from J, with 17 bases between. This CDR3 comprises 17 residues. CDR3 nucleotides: TGTGCCAGCAGCGCCGGACCTGCAGGCTACTCTGGAAACACCATATATTTT. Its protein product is CASSAGPAGYSGNTIYF.

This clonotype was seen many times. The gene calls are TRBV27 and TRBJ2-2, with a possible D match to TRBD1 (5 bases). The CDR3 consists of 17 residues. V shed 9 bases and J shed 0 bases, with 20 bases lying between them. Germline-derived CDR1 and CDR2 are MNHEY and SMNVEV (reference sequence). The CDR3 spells CASEDGRANSNTGELFF. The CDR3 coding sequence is TGTGCCAGTGAGGATGGCAGGGCAAATTCGAACACCGGGGAGCTGTTTTTT.

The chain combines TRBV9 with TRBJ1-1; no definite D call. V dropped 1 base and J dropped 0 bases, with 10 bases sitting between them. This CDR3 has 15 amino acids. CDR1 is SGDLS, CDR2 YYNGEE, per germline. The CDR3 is CASSVSPHLNTEAFF. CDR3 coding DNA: TGTGCCAGCAGCGTATCCCCCCACCTGAACACTGAAGCTTTCTTT.

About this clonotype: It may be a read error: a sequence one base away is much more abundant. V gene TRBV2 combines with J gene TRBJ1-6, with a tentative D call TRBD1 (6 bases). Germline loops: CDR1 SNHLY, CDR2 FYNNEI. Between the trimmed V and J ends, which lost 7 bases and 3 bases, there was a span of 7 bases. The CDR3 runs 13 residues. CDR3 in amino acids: CASKDSYNSPLHF. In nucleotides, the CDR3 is TGTGCCAGCAAGGACAGCTATAATTCACCCCTCCACTTT.

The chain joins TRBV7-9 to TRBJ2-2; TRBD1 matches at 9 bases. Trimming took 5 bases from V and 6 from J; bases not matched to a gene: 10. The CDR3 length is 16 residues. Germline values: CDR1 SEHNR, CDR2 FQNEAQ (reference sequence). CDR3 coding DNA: TGTGCCAGCAGCCGGTCCGGGACAGGGTGGGCCGGGGAGCTGTTTTTT. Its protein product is CASSRSGTGWAGELFF.

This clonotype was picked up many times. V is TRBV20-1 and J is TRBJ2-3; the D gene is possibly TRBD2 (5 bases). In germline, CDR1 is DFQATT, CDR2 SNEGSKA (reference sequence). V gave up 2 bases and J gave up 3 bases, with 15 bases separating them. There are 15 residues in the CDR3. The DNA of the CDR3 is TGCAGTGCTAGATCTAGGGAGTCGTGGACAGATACGCAGTATTTT. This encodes CSARSRESWTDTQYF.

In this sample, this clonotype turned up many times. In DNA form, the CDR3 reads TGTGCCAGCAGCCAAGGACAGGGGGCCTCTGCATCATCCTACGAGCAGTACTTC. Its protein is CASSQGQGASASSYEQYF. The chain links TRBV3-1 to TRBJ2-7, with TRBD1 identical over 10 bases. This CDR3 has 18 amino acids. With 1 base clipped from V and 1 base from J, the junction kept 10 bases outside the gene matches. Germline CDR1 LGHDT, CDR2 YNNKEL (reference sequence).

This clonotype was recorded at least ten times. CDR3 sequence reads: CASSSILIDREPYNEQFF. The DNA of the CDR3 is TGTGCCAGCAGTTCCATTTTAATCGACCGGGAACCCTACAATGAGCAGTTCTTC. The chain carries TRBV28 and TRBJ2-1; D is possibly TRBD2 (5 bases). V was shortened by 4 bases and J by 2 bases, with 21 bases between the two germline ends. CDR3 length equals 18 residues. The V gene's germline CDR1 is MDHEN and CDR2 SYDVKM.

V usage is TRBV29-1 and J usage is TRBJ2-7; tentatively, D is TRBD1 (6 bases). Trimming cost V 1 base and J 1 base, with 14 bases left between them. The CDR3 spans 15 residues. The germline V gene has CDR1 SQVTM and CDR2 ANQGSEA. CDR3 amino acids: CSVEGRGRGSYEQYF. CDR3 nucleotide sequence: TGCAGCGTTGAAGGCAGGGGACGGGGTTCCTACGAGCAGTACTTC.

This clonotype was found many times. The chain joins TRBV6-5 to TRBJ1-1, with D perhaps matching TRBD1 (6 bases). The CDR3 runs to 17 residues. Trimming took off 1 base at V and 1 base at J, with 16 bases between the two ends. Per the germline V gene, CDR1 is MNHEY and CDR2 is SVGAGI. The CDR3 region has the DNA TGTGCCAGCAGTTACTTCCGACAACGACAGGAGAACACTGAAGCTTTCTTT. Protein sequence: CASSYFRQRQENTEAFF.

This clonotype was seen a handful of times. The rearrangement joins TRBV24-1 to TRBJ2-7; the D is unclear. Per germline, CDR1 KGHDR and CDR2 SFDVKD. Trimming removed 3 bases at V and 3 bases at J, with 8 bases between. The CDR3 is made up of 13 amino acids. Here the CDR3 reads CATSDPTSYEQYF. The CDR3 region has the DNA TGTGCCACCAGTGATCCGACAAGCTACGAGCAGTACTTC.

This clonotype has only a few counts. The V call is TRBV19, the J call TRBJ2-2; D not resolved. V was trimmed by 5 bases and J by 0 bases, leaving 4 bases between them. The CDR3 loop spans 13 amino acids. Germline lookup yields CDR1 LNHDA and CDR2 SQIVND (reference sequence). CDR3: CASSRSNTGELFF. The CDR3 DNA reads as TGTGCCAGTAGTCGGTCGAACACCGGGGAGCTGTTTTTT.

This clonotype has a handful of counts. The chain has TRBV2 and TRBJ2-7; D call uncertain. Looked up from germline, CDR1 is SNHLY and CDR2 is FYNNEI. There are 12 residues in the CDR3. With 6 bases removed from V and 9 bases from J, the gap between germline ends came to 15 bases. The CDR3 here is CASRPPGFRQYF. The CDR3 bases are TGTGCCAGCAGACCTCCAGGTTTCCGGCAGTACTTC. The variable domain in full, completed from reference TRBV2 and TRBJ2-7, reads EPEVTQTPSHQVTQMGQEVILRCVPISNHLYFYWYRQILGQKVEFLVSFYNNEISEKSEIFDDQFSVERPDGSNFTLKIRSTKLEDSAMYFCASRPPGFRQYFGPGTRLTVT.